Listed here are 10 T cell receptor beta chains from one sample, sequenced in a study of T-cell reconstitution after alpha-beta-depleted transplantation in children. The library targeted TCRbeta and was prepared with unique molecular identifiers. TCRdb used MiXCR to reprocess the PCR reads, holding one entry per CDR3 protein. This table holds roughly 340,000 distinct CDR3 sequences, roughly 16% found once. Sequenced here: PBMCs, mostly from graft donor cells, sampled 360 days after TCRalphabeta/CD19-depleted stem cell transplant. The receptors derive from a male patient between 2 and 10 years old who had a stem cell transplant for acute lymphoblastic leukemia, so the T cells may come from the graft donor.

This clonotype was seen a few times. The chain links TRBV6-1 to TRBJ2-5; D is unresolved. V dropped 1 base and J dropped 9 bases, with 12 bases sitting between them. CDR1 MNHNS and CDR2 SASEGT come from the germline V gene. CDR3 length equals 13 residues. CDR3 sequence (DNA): TGTGCCAGCAGTGAAGGGGCAGTCGAGCCCCAGTACTTC. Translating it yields CASSEGAVEPQYF.

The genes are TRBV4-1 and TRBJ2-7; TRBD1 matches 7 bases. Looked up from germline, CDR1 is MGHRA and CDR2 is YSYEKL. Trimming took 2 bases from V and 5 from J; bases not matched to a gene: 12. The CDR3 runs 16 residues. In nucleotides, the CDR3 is TGCGCCAGCAGCCAATCAGTACAGGGGAAAGTCCACGAGCAGTACTTC. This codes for CASSQSVQGKVHEQYF.

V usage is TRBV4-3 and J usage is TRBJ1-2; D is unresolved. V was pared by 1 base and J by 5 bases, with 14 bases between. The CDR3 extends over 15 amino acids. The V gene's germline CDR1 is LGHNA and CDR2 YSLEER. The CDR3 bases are TGCGCCAGCAGCCAAGCTGTTGGCTGGGAGTATGGCTACACCTTC. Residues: CASSQAVGWEYGYTF.

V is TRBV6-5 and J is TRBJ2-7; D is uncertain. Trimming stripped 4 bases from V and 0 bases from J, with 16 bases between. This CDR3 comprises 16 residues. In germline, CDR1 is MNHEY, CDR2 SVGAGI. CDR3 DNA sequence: TGTGCCAGCAGTTCCATCATACACAGTCTCTCCTACGAGCAGTACTTC. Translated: CASSSIIHSLSYEQYF.

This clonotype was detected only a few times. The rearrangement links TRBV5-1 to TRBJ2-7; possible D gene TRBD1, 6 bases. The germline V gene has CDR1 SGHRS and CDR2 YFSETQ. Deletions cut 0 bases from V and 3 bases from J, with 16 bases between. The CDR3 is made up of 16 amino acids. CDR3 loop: CASSLGGTFPYYEQYF. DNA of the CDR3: TGCGCCAGCAGCTTGGGGGGGACATTCCCTTACTACGAGCAGTACTTC.

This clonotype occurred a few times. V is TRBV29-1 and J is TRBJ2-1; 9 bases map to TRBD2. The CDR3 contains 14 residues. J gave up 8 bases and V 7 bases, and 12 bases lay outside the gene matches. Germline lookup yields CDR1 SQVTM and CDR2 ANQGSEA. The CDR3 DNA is TGCAGCGCCTCTGTAGCGGGAGAAGAGGATGAGCAGTTCTTC. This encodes CSASVAGEEDEQFF.

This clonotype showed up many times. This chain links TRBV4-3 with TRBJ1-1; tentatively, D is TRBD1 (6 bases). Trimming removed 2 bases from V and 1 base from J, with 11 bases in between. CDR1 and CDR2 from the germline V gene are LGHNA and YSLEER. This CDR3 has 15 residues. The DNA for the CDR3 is TGCGCCAGCAGCCAATCCGGGGGCGGGAACACTGAAGCTTTCTTT. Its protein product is CASSQSGGGNTEAFF.

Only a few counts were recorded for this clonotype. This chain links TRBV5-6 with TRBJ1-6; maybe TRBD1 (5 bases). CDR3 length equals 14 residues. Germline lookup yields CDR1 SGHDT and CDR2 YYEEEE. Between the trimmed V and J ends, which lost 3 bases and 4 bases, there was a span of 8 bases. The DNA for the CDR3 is TGTGCCAGCAGCTGGGGGGGTTATAATTCACCCCTCCACTTT. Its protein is CASSWGGYNSPLHF.

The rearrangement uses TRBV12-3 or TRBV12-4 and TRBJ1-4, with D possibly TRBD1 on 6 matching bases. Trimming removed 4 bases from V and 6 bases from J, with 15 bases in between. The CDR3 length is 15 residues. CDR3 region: CASSSRGRGDEKLFF. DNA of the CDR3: TGTGCCAGCAGTTCGCGGGGGCGCGGGGATGAAAAACTGTTTTTT.

CDR3 DNA sequence: TGTGCCAGCAGTCCCTTCCCTAGTCAAAACTACCCTTTCTCTGGGGCCAACGTCCTGACTTTC. Encoded protein: CASSPFPSQNYPFSGANVLTF. The rearrangement links TRBV28 to TRBJ2-6; no clear D. The germline gives CDR1 MDHEN, CDR2 SYDVKM. CDR3 length equals 21 residues. With 5 bases removed from V and 0 bases from J, the gap between germline ends came to 26 bases.